Sequencing of this TCR beta chain was carried out in a study of cytomegalovirus exposure and HLA in healthy donors. Study-wide background: The same platform was used for the 120 validation repertoires and the approximately 700 first-cohort repertoires, a later analysis reported.

CDR1 SGHAT and CDR2 FQNNGV come from the germline V gene. Trimming took off 3 bases at V and 7 bases at J, with 19 bases between the two ends. The CDR3 has 16 amino acids. Data came from immunoSEQ multiplex PCR; TCRdb stores just in-frame clones and leaves some out. Here the sample spans about 110,000 clones, 88% being singletons. The donors were members of the validation cohort, which comprised 90 to 150 subjects and was separate from the first cohort of more than 500 subjects. Study results and caveats: In vitro testing confirmed a few CMV-associated chains as specific for CMV antigens. According to the study, roughly 160 TCR beta chains were cytomegalovirus-associated.

This clone showed up just a few times. Its cognate antigen is unknown. The receptor comes from a woman in her 30s in good health and CMV-seropositive. This chain connects TRBV11-2 to TRBJ2-1; D unclear. The specimen was PBMCs. CDR3 DNA sequence: TGTGCCAGCAGCTTTAGACGCCGAGACTCGGTAAATGAGCAGTTCTTC. Its translation is CASSFRRRDSVNEQFF. Combining the CDR3 with reference TRBV11-2 and TRBJ2-1 gives the whole variable domain EAGVAQSPRYKIIEKRQSVAFWCNPISGHATLYWYQQILGQGPKLLIQFQNNGVVDDSQLPKDRFSAERLKGVDSTLKIQPAKLEDSAVYLCASSFRRRDSVNEQFFGPGTRLTVL.